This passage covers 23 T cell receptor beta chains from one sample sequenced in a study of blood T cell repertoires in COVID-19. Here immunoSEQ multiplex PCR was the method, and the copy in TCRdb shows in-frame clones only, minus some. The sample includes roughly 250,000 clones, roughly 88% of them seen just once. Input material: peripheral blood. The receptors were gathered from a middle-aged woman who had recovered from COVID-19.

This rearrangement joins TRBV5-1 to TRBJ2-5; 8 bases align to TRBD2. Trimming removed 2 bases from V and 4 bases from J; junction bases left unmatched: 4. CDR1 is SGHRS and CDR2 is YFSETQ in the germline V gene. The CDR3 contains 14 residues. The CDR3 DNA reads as TGCGCCAGCAGCTTCGCGGGAGGAGCAGAGACCCAGTACTTC. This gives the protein CASSFAGGAETQYF.

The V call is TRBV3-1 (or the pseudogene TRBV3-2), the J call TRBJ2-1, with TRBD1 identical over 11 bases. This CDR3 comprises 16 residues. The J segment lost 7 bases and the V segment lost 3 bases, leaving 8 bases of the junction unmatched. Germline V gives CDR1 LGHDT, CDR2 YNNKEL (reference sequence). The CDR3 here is CASSQTGQGARNEQFF. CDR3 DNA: TGTGCCAGCAGCCAGACCGGACAGGGGGCAAGAAATGAGCAGTTCTTC.

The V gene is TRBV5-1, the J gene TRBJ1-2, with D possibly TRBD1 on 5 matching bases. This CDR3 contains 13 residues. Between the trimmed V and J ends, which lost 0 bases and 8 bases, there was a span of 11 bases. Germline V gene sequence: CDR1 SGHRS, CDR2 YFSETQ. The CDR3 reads CASSLGQGLGYTF. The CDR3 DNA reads TGCGCCAGCAGCTTGGGTCAGGGCTTAGGCTACACCTTC. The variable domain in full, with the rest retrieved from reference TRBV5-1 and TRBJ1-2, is KAGVTQTPRYLIKTRGQQVTLSCSPISGHRSVSWYQQTPGQGLQFLFEYFSETQRNKGNFPGRFSGRQFSNSRSEMNVSTLELGDSALYLCASSLGQGLGYTFGSGTRLTVV.

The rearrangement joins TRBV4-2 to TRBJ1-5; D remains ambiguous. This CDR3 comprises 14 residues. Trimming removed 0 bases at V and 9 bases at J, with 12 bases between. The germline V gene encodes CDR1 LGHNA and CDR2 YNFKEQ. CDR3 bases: TGTGCCAGCAGCCAAGATTTAGTCCGCGGGCCCCAGCATTTT. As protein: CASSQDLVRGPQHF.

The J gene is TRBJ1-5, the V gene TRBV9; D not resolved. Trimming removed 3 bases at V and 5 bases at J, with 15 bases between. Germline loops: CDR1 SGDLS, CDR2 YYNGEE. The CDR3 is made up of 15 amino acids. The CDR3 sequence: CASSALGENDQPQHF. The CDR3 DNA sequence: TGTGCCAGCAGCGCACTCGGGGAGAACGATCAGCCCCAGCATTTT.

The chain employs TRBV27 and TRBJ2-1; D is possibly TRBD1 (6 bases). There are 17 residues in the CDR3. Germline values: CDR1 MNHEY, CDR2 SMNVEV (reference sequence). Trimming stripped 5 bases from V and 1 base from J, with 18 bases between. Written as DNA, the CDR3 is TGTGCCAGCAGTCCCCATTTGGCAGGGGATTCCTACAATGAGCAGTTCTTC. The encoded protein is CASSPHLAGDSYNEQFF.

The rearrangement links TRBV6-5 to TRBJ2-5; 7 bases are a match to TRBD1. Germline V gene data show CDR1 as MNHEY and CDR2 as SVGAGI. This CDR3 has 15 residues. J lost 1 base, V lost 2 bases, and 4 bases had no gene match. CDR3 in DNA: TGTGCCAGCAGTTACCAGGGACAGATCCAAGAGACCCAGTACTTC. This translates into CASSYQGQIQETQYF.

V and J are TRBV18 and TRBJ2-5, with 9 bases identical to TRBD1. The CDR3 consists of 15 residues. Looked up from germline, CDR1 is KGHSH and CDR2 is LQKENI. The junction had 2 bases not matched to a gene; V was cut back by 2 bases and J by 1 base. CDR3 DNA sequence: TGTGCCAGCTCACCAAGGACAGGGGCCCAAGAGACCCAGTACTTC. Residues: CASSPRTGAQETQYF.

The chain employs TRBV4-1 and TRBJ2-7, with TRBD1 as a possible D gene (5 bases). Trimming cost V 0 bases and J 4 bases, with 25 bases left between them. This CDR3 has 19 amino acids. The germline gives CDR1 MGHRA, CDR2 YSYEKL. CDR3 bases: TGCGCCAGCAGCCAAGATGCCCAGCTTAGGACAAATGTCCTATACGAGCAGTACTTC. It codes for CASSQDAQLRTNVLYEQYF.

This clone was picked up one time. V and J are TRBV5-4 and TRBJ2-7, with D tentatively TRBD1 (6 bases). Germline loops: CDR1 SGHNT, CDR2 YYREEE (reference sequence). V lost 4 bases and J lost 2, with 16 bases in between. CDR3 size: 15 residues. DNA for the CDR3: TGTGCCAGCAGCCACCAGGTTAGGGGGACCTACGAGCAGTACTTC. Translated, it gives CASSHQVRGTYEQYF.

DNA of the CDR3: TGTGCCAGCAGCCCCGGGACAGAGTATGGCTACACCTTC. Translating it yields CASSPGTEYGYTF. The rearrangement joins TRBV7-2 to TRBJ1-2; 7 nucleotides align to TRBD1. Germline V CDR1 and CDR2: SGHTA, FQGNSA. V shed 5 bases and J 5 bases; nucleotides not matched to a gene: 5. The CDR3 has 13 amino acids.

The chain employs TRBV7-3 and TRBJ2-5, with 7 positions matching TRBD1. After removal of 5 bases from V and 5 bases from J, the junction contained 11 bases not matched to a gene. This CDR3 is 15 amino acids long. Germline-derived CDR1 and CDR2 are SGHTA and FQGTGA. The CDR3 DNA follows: TGTGCCAGCAGCCAACAGGGGACCATTGGCGAGACCCAGTACTTC. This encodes CASSQQGTIGETQYF. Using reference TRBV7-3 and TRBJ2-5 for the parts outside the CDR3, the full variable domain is GAGVSQTPSNKVTEKGKYVELRCDPISGHTALYWYRQSLGQGPEFLIYFQGTGAADDSGLPNDRFFAVRPEGSVSTLKIQRTERGDSAVYLCASSQQGTIGETQYFGPGTRLLVL.

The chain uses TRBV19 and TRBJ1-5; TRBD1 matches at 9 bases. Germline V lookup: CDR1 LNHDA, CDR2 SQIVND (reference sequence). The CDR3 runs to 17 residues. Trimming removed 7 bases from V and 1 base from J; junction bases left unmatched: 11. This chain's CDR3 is CASKFLIGQGSNQPQHF. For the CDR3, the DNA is TGTGCCAGTAAATTTCTAATAGGACAGGGGAGCAATCAGCCCCAGCATTTT.

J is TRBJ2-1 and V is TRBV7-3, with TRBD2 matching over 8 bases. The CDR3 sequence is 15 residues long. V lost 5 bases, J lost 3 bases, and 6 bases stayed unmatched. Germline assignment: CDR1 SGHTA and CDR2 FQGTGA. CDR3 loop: CASSPRGGLYNEQFF. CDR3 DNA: TGTGCCAGCAGCCCACGGGGGGGTCTCTACAATGAGCAGTTCTTC.

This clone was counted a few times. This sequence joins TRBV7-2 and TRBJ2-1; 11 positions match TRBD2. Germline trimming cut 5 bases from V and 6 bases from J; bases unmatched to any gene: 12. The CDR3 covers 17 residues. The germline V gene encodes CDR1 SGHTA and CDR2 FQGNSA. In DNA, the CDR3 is TGTGCCAGCAGCCAGAGGGCTAGCGGGGGGCGATTCAATGAGCAGTTCTTC. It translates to CASSQRASGGRFNEQFF.

Here the CDR3 reads CASSQVGLPAHTF. The CDR3 coding sequence is TGCGCCAGCAGCCAAGTGGGGCTGCCCGCTCACACCTTC. V is TRBV4-3 and J is TRBJ1-2; D is possibly TRBD1 (5 bases). The germline CDR1 and CDR2 sequences are LGHNA and YSLEER. This CDR3 has 13 residues. Trimming left V 1 base short and J 12 bases short, with 15 bases between.

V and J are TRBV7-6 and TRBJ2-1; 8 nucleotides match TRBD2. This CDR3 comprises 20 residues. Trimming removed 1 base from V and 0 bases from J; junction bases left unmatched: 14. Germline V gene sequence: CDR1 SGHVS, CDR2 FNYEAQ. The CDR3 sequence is CASSLDRGRAGVSSYNEQFF. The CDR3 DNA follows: TGTGCCAGCAGCTTAGATCGGGGGAGAGCGGGGGTAAGCTCCTACAATGAGCAGTTCTTC.

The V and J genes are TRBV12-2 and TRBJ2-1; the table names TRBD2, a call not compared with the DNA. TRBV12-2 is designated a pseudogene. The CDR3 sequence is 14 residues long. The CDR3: CASRLTEVAHEQFF. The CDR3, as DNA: TGTGCAAGTCGCTTAACTGAGGTGGCCCATGAGCAGTTCTTC.

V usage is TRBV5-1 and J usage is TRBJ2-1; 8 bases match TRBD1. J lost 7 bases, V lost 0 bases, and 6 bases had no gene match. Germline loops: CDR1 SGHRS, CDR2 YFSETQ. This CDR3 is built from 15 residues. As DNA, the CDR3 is TGCGCCAGCAGCTTGGGGACAGGGAATCGGAATGAGCAGTTCTTC. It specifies CASSLGTGNRNEQFF. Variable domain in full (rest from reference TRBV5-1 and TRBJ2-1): KAGVTQTPRYLIKTRGQQVTLSCSPISGHRSVSWYQQTPGQGLQFLFEYFSETQRNKGNFPGRFSGRQFSNSRSEMNVSTLELGDSALYLCASSLGTGNRNEQFFGPGTRLTVL.

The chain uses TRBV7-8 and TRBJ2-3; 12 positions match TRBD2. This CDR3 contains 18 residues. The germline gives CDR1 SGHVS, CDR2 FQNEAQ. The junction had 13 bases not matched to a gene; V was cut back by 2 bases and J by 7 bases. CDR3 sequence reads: CASSLQSELAGGRNTQYF. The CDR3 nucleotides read TGTGCCAGCAGCTTACAAAGTGAGCTAGCGGGGGGGCGGAATACGCAGTATTTT. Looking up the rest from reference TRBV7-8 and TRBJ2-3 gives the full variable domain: GAGVSQSPRYKVAKRGQDVALRCDPISGHVSLFWYQQALGQGPEFLTYFQNEAQLDKSGLPSDRFFAERPEGSVSTLKIQRTQQEDSAVYLCASSLQSELAGGRNTQYFGPGTRLTVL.

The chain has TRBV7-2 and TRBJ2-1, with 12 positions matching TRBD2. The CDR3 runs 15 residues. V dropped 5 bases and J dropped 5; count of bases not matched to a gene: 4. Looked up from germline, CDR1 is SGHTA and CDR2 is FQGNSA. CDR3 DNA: TGTGCCAGCAGCATACTAGCGGGGGGTCACAATGAGCAGTTCTTC. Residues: CASSILAGGHNEQFF.

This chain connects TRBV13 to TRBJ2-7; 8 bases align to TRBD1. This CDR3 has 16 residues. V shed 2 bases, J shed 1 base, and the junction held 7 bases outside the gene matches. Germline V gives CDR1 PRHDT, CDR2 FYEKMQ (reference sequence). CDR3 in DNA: TGTGCCAGCAGCTTATCCGGGACAGGCAAATCCTACGAGCAGTACTTC. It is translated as CASSLSGTGKSYEQYF.

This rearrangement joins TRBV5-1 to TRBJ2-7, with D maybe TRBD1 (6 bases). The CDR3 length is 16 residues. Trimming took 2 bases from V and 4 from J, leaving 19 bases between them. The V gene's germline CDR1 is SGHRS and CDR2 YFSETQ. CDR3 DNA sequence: TGCGCCAGCAGCTTCTACTTGGACAGCCCTCTATACGAGCAGTACTTC. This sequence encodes CASSFYLDSPLYEQYF.